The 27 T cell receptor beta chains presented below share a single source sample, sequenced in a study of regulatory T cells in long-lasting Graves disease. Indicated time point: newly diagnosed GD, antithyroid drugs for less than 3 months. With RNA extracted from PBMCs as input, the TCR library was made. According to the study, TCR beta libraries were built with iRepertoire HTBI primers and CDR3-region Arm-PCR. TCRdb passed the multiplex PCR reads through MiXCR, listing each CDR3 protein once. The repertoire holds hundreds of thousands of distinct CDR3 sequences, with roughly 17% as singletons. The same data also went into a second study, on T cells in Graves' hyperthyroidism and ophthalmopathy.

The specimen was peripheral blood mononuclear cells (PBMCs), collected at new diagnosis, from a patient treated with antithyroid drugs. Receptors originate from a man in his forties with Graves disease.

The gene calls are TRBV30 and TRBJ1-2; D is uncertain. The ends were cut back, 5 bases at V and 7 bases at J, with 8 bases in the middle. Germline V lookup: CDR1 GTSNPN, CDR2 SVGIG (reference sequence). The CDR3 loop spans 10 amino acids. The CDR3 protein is CAWGRPGYTF. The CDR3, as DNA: TGTGCCTGGGGACGGCCTGGCTACACCTTC.

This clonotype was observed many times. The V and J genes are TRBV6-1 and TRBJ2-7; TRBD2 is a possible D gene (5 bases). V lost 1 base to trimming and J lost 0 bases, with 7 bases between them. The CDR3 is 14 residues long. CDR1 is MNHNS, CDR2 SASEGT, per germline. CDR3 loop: CASSEVGDSYEQYF. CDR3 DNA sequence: TGTGCCAGCAGTGAAGTCGGGGACTCCTACGAGCAGTACTTC.

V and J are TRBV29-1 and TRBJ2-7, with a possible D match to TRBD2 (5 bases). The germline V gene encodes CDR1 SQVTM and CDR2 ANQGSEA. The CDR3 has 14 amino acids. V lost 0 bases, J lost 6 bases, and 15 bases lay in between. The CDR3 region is CSVEDGLAWGEQYF. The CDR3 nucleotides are TGCAGCGTTGAAGATGGGCTAGCTTGGGGCGAGCAGTACTTC.

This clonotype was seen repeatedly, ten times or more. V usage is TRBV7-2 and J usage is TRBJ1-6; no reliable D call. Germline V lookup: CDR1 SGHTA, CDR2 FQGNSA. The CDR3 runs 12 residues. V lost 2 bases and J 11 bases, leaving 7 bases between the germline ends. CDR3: CASSLTAPPLHF. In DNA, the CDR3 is TGTGCCAGCAGCTTAACTGCCCCACCCCTCCACTTT.

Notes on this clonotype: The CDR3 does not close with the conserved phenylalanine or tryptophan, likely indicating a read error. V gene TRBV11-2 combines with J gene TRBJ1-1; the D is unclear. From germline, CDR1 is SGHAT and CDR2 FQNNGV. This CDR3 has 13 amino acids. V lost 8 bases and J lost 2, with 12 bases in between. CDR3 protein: CASGPRTNTEAFL. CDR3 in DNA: TGTGCCAGCGGCCCGCGGACCAACACTGAAGCTTTCTTG.

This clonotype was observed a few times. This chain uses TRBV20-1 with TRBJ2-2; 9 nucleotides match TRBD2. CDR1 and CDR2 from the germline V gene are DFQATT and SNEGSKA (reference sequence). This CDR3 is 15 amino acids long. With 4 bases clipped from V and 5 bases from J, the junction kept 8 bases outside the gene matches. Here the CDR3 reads CSAKRGGGRTGELFF. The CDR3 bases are TGCAGTGCTAAACGCGGGGGGGGCAGAACCGGGGAGCTGTTTTTT.

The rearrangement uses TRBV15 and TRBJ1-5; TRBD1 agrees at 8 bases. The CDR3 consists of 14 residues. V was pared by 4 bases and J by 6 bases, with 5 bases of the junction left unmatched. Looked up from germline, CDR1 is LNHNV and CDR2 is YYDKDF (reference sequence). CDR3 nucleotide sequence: TGTGCCACCAGCAAAAGACAGGGGAGTCAGCCCCAGCATTTT. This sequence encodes CATSKRQGSQPQHF.

The CDR3 region is CATNGLKETQYF. Written as DNA, the CDR3 is TGTGCCACTAACGGGTTAAAAGAGACCCAGTACTTC. The rearrangement uses TRBV6-1 and TRBJ2-5; D remains ambiguous. The V and J ends lost 10 bases and 3 bases respectively, with 12 bases between them. The CDR3 totals 12 residues. Germline V gene sequence: CDR1 MNHNS, CDR2 SASEGT.

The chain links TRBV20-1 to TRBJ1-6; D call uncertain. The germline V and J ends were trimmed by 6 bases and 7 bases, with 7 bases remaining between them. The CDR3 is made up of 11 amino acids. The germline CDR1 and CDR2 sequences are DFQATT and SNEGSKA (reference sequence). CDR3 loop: CSAKHNSPLHF. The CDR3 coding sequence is TGCAGTGCAAAACACAATTCACCCCTCCACTTT.

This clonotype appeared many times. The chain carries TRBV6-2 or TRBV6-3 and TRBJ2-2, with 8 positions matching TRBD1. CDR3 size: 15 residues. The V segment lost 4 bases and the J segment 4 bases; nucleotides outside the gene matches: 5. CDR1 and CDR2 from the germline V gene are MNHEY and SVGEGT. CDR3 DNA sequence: TGTGCCAGCAGTTCAGGGGGCCTGGGCACCGGGGAGCTGTTTTTT. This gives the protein CASSSGGLGTGELFF.

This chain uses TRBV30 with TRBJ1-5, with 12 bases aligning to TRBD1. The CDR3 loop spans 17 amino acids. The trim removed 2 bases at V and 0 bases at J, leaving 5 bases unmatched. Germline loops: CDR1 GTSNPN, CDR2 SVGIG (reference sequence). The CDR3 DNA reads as TGTGCCTGGAGTCGGGACAGGGGGCTTGGTAGCAATCAGCCCCAGCATTTT. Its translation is CAWSRDRGLGSNQPQHF.

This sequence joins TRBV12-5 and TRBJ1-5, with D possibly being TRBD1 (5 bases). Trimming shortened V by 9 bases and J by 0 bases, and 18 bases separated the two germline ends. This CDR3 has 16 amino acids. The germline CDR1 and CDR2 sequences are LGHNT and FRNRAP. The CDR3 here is CASQPRGPVSNQPQHF. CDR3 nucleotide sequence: TGTGCTAGCCAACCCCGGGGCCCCGTTAGCAATCAGCCCCAGCATTTT. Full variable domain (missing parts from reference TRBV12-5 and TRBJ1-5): DARVTQTPRHKVTEMGQEVTMRCQPILGHNTVFWYRQTMMQGLELLAYFRNRAPLDDSGMPKDRFSAEMPDATLATLKIQPSEPRDSAVYFCASQPRGPVSNQPQHFGDGTRLSIL.

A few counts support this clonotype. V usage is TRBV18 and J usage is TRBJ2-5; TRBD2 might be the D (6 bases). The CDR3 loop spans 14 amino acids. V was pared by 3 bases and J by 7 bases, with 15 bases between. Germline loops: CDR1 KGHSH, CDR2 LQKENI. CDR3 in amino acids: CASSPGTAGRTQYF. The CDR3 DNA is TGTGCCAGCTCACCCGGGACGGCGGGACGGACCCAGTACTTC.

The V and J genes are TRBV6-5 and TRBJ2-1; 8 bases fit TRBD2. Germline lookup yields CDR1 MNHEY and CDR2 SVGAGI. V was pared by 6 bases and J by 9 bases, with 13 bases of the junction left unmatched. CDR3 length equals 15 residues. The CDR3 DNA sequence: TGTGCCAGCAGCCCCGAAGCGGGGGCGGCGGGTGAGCAGTTCTTC. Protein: CASSPEAGAAGEQFF.

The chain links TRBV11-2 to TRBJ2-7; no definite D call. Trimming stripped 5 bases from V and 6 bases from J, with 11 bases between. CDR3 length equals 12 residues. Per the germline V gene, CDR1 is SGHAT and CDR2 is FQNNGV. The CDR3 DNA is TGTGCCAGCAGCCAAAGTCTGTCCGAGCAGTACTTC. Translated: CASSQSLSEQYF.

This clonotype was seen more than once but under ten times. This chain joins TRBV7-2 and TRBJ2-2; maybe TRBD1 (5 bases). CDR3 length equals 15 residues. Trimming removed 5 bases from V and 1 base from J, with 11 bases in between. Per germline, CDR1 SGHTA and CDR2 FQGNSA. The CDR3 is CASSMYGQNTGELFF. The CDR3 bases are TGTGCCAGCAGCATGTATGGACAGAACACCGGGGAGCTGTTTTTT.

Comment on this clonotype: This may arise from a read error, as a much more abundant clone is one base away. The CDR3 coding sequence is TGTGCCAGCAGCCACAGGGGGCGAGGAGATACGCAGTATTTT. Residues: CASSHRGRGDTQYF. The chain recombines TRBV11-2 with TRBJ2-3; 9 bases are a match to TRBD1. Germline V CDR1 and CDR2: SGHAT, FQNNGV. The junction had 5 bases not matched to a gene; V was cut back by 5 bases and J by 5 bases. The CDR3 runs 14 residues. Full variable domain (outside the CDR3, taken from reference TRBV11-2 and TRBJ2-3): EAGVAQSPRYKIIEKRQSVAFWCNPISGHATLYWYQQILGQGPKLLIQFQNNGVVDDSQLPKDRFSAERLKGVDSTLKIQPAKLEDSAVYLCASSHRGRGDTQYFGPGTRLTVL.

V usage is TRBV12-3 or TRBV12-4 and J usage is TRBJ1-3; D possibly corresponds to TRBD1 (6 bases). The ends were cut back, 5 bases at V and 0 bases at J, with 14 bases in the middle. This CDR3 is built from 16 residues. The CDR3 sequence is CASSPGRGGSGNTIYF. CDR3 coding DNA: TGTGCCAGCAGTCCCGGCAGAGGGGGCTCTGGAAACACCATATATTTT.

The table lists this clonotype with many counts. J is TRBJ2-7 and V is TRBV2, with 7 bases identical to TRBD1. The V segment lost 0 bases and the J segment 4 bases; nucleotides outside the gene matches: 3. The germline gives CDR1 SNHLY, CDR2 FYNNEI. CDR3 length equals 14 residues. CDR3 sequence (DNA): TGTGCCAGCAGTGAAGCGGGGACAGCGTACGAGCAGTACTTC. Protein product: CASSEAGTAYEQYF.

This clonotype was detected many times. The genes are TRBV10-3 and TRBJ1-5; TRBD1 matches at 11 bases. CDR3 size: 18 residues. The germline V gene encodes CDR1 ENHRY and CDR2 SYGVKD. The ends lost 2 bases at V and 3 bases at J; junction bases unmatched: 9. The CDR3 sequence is CAISELGTGGPSNQPQHF. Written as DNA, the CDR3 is TGTGCCATCAGTGAGCTCGGGACAGGGGGACCCTCCAATCAGCCCCAGCATTTT.

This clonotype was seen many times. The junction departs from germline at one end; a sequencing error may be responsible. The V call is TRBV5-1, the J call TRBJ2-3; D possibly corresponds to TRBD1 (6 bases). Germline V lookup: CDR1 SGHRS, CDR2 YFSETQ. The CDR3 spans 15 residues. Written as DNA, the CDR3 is TGTGCCAGCAGCCCCGGGACACCCGGGGCAGATACGCAGTATTTT. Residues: CASSPGTPGADTQYF. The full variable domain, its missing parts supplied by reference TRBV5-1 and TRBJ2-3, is KAGVTQTPRYLIKTRGQQVTLSCSPISGHRSVSWYQQTPGQGLQFLFEYFSETQRNKGNFPGRFSGRQFSNSRSEMNVSTLELGDSALYLCASSPGTPGADTQYFGPGTRLTVL.

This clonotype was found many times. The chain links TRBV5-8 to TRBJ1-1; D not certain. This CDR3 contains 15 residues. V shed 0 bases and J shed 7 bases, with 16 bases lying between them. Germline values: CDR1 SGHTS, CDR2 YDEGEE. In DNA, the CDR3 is TGTGCCAGCAGCTTGGCCGGAATAGGACGAAATGAAGCTTTCTTT. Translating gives CASSLAGIGRNEAFF. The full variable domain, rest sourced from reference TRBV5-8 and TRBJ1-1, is EAGVTQSPTHLIKTRGQQATLRCSPISGHTSVYWYQQALGLGLQFLLWYDEGEERNRGNFPPRFSGRQFPNYSSELNVNALELEDSALYLCASSLAGIGRNEAFFGQGTRLTVV.

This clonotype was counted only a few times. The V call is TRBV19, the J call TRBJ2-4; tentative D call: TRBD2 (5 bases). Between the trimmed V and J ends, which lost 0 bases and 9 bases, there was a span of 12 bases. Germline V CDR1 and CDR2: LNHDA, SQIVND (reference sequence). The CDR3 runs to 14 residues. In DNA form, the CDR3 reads TGTGCCAGTAGTATAGAAGGAGCAGCGGCCATTCAGTACTTC. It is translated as CASSIEGAAAIQYF.

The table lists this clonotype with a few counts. The CDR3 nucleotides read TGTGCCATCACCTTCAATCCGGGGACAGACACTGAAGCTTTCTTT. Residues: CAITFNPGTDTEAFF. The rearrangement links TRBV10-3 to TRBJ1-1; 7 nucleotides match TRBD1. J lost 3 bases, V lost 7 bases, and 11 bases had no gene match. This CDR3 region has 15 residues. CDR1 is ENHRY and CDR2 is SYGVKD in the germline V gene.

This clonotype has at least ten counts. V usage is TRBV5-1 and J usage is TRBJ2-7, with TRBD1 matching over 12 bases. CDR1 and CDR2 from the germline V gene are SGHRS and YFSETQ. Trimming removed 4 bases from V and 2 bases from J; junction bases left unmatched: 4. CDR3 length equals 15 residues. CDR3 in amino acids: CASSGDRGPAYEQYF. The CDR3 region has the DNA TGCGCCAGCAGCGGGGACAGGGGGCCGGCCTACGAGCAGTACTTC.

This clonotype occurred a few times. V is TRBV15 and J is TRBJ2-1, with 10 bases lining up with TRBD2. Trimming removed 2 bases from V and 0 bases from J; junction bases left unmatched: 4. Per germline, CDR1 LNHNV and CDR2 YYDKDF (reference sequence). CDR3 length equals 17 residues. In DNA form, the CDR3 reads TGTGCCACCAGCAGACTAGCGGGGGTTAGCTCCTACAATGAGCAGTTCTTC. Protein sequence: CATSRLAGVSSYNEQFF.

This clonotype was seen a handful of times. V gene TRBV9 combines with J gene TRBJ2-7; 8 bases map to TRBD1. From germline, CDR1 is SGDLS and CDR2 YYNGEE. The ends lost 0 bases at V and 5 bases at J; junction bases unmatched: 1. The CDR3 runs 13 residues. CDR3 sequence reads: CASSVGQGHEQYF. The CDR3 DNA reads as TGTGCCAGCAGCGTAGGACAGGGGCACGAGCAGTACTTC.